This T cell receptor beta chain stems from a study of T cell clones after liver transplantation. Repertoires were generated with immunoSEQ multiplex PCR, while TCRdb's copy carries only in-frame clones and drops some. Seen here are some 11,000 clones, 60% to 75% observed once, and the top ten hold 24%. This clone is medium-sized in the sample. This CDR3 contains 14 residues. With 5 bases removed from V and 8 bases from J, the gap between germline ends came to 15 bases. Germline V gives CDR1 MDHEN, CDR2 SYDVKM. Specimen: CD4+ T cells from blood, collected 30 to 33 months after liver transplant. The receptor was isolated from a human patient who received a liver transplant. Some T cells may trace back to the graft donor. The chain uses TRBV28 and TRBJ1-4; perhaps TRBD1 as D (6 bases). This CDR3 is CASSRTVDEEKLFF. The CDR3 DNA follows: TGTGCCAGCAGTCGGACAGTTGATGAAGAAAAACTGTTTTTT.